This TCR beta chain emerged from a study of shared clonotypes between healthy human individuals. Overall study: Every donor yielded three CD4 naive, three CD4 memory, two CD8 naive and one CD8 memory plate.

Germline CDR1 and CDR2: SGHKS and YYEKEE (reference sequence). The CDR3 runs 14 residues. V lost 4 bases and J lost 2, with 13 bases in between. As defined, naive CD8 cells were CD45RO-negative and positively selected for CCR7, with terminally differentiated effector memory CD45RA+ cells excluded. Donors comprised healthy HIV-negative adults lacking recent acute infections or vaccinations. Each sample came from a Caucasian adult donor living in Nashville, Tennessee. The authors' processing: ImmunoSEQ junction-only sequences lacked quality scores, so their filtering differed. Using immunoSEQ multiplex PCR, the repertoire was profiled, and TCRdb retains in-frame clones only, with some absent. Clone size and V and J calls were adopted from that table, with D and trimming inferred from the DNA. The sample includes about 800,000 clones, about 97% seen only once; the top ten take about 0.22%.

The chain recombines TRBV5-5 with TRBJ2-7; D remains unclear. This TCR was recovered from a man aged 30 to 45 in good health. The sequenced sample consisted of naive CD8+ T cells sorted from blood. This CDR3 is CASSLLQLTYEQYF. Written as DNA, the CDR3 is TGTGCCAGCAGCCTATTACAGCTAACCTACGAGCAGTACTTC.